The entry below gives a single T cell receptor (beta chain) sequence along with its context. Its antigen remains undetermined. Base qualities were left out, and no much larger clone turns up one base away. The junction shows trimming of 6 bases on V and 1 base on J, plus 10 bases between the germline ends. Sequences PRHDT (CDR1) and FYEKMQ (CDR2) are obtained from the germline V gene (reference sequence). The CDR3 starts with the cysteine, ends with the phenylalanine, and has 13 residues. The retained sequence is limited to the CDR3, 39 bases, with the frame set at the first base. Receptor libraries were prepared by the immunoSEQ multiplex PCR assay. The original methods were these. A statistical classification framework was built for diagnosing cytomegalovirus status from the catalog of TCR beta chain sequences. Sourced from immuneACCESS, this table was stored by TCRdb with only in-frame sequences that have V and J called. A share of the clones is absent; for the studies checked, an unresolved V gene accounts for under half, and the remainder has no known explanation. The V and J calls and clone size are taken from that table; D and trimming were inferred from the DNA. Present in this sample are under 140,000 clones, roughly 87% of which were seen just once. Approximately 1.9% of the sample comes from the top ten.

The donors belonged to the validation cohort of roughly 120 subjects, which was separate from the roughly 700-subject first cohort. This entry is derived from a study of cytomegalovirus exposure and HLA in healthy donors (dated by TCRdb to the late 2010s). Looking at the study overall: The roughly 670 repertoires of the first cohort and the 120 validation repertoires were produced on the same platform, according to a later analysis. The study combined high-throughput TCR immunosequencing, statistical association of individual TCRs with disease status, and machine learning to predict cytomegalovirus infection status. Besides the first cohort of more than 650 subjects, a separate validation cohort made up of 120 different subjects was used. The study aimed to test whether signatures of past pathogen exposure could be identified by cataloging public T cell receptors. What the work shows at the level of the full study, not this receptor alone: The validation cohort had no HLA typing available for a later analysis, so co-occurrence within that cohort was assessed over all 120 or so repertoires. Three of the identified cytomegalovirus-associated TCR beta chains were confirmed in vitro to be specific for cytomegalovirus antigens. Most TCR sequences were observed very rarely across donors, whereas some public TCRs were present in many individuals. According to the authors, the approach could potentially be generalized to other disease states and immunological phenotypes. Of the cluster scores, 90% to 95% were above 0 in a later analysis, which found that TCRs clustered in the first cohort also tended to co-occur in the 120 or so validation repertoires. In the study, around 160 TCR beta chains were listed as associated with cytomegalovirus. The classifier was reported to diagnose cytomegalovirus status with high specificity and sensitivity in both the original cohort and the validation cohort.

The receptor's source is a woman between 18 and 29 years old in good health and CMV-seronegative. Recombination joined TRBV13 with TRBJ2-7; D gene: possibly TRBD1, on 6 matching bases. Material: PBMCs. The CDR3: CASRERGSYEQYF. The nucleotides read TGTGCCAGCAGGGAGAGGGGGTCCTACGAGCAGTACTTC.